Below are 22 T cell receptor beta chains sequenced from a single sample in a study of blood T cell repertoires in COVID-19. The protocol was immunoSEQ multiplex PCR, while the TCRdb copy is restricted to in-frame clones and leaves out a portion. The sample has around 94,000 clones, roughly 84% seen once; the top ten hold approximately 4.5%. The sequenced material came from peripheral blood. The source of these receptors is a human donor in a cohort sampled during active COVID-19.

The chain recombines TRBV6-1 with TRBJ2-7; no clear D. The CDR3 runs 12 residues. Trimming removed 2 bases at V and 7 bases at J, with 9 bases between. CDR1 and CDR2 from the germline V gene are MNHNS and SASEGT. The CDR3 sequence: CASSEIQWEQYF. The CDR3 DNA is TGTGCCAGCAGTGAAATACAGTGGGAGCAGTACTTC.

This clone has a single count. V gene TRBV21-1 combines with J gene TRBJ2-5; TRBD1, the table's D call, was not compared with the DNA. TRBV21-1 constitutes a pseudogene. This CDR3 spans 11 amino acids. Written as DNA, the CDR3 is TGTGCCAGCCCGACACAAGAGACCCAGTACTTC. Protein: CASPTQETQYF.

The V gene is TRBV5-1, the J gene TRBJ2-2; D gene unclear. The CDR3 consists of 16 residues. Germline-derived CDR1 and CDR2 are SGHRS and YFSETQ. V was clipped by 0 bases and J by 0 bases, with 9 bases between them. CDR3 sequence reads: CASSLAGLANTGELFF. The CDR3 nucleotides are TGCGCCAGCAGCTTGGCTGGGCTCGCGAACACCGGGGAGCTGTTTTTT.

The rearrangement joins TRBV6-6 to TRBJ2-3; 12 bases match TRBD2. The CDR3 consists of 16 residues. The trim removed 2 bases at V and 6 bases at J, leaving 6 bases unmatched. The germline V gene has CDR1 MNHNY and CDR2 SVGAGI (reference sequence). In DNA form, the CDR3 reads TGTGCCAGCAGTTACCGGCCTAGCGGGGGGGCGGATACGCAGTATTTT. Protein product: CASSYRPSGGADTQYF.

The V gene is TRBV4-1, the J gene TRBJ1-6; D remains ambiguous. Germline-derived CDR1 and CDR2 are MGHRA and YSYEKL. The V and J ends lost 0 bases and 13 bases respectively, with 10 bases between them. CDR3 length: 13 residues. In DNA, the CDR3 is TGCGCCAGCAGCCAAGAAGCCAGGAACCCCCTCCACTTT. It encodes CASSQEARNPLHF.

The chain couples TRBV19 to TRBJ1-5; no reliable D call. The ends were cut back, 5 bases at V and 0 bases at J, with 11 bases in the middle. Germline V gives CDR1 LNHDA, CDR2 SQIVND (reference sequence). This CDR3 has 15 residues. The CDR3: CASSGSEFSNQPQHF. In DNA form, the CDR3 reads TGTGCCAGTAGTGGCTCGGAGTTTAGCAATCAGCCCCAGCATTTT. Based on the CDR3 plus reference TRBV19 and TRBJ1-5, the full variable domain is DGGITQSPKYLFRKEGQNVTLSCEQNLNHDAMYWYRQDPGQGLRLIYYSQIVNDFQKGDIAEGYSVSREKKESFPLTVTSAQKNPTAFYLCASSGSEFSNQPQHFGDGTRLSIL.

The chain couples TRBV7-2 to TRBJ1-1, with 12 bases that match TRBD1. The V gene end was trimmed by 7 bases and the J gene end by 6 bases; junction bases not matched to a gene: 15. Looked up from germline, CDR1 is SGHTA and CDR2 is FQGNSA. The CDR3 totals 17 residues. In nucleotides, the CDR3 is TGTGCCAGCAAACGGAGGGGACAGGGGGCGATAGCGGCTGAAGCTTTCTTT. Protein: CASKRRGQGAIAAEAFF.

The V call is TRBV19, the J call TRBJ2-5; TRBD2 agrees at 9 bases. The germline V gene has CDR1 LNHDA and CDR2 SQIVND (reference sequence). V dropped 5 bases and J dropped 6; count of bases not matched to a gene: 16. This CDR3 is 17 amino acids long. Here the CDR3 DNA reads TGTGCCAGTAGTTCATCCCCGTCCAGCGGGGGGAAGAAGACCCAGTACTTC. It is translated as CASSSSPSSGGKKTQYF.

This chain joins TRBV9 and TRBJ2-5; 9 positions match TRBD1. The CDR3 is made up of 15 amino acids. CDR1 is SGDLS, CDR2 YYNGEE, per germline. V shed 3 bases and J 2 bases; nucleotides not matched to a gene: 5. This CDR3 is CASSAQGQGQETQYF. In nucleotides, the CDR3 is TGTGCCAGCAGCGCTCAGGGACAGGGTCAAGAGACCCAGTACTTC. Filled out from reference TRBV9 and TRBJ2-5, the complete variable domain reads DSGVTQTPKHLITATGQRVTLRCSPRSGDLSVYWYQQSLDQGLQFLIQYYNGEERAKGNILERFSAQQFPDLHSELNLSSLELGDSALYFCASSAQGQGQETQYFGPGTRLLVL.

The chain combines TRBV2 with TRBJ2-7; TRBD2 matches at 9 bases. V lost 0 bases and J lost 3; bases outside the gene matches: 3. The CDR3 is 15 amino acids. Per the germline V gene, CDR1 is SNHLY and CDR2 is FYNNEI. The CDR3 is CASSEARGGNYEQYF. The CDR3 coding sequence is TGTGCCAGCAGTGAAGCGCGGGGGGGAAACTACGAGCAGTACTTC.

DNA of the CDR3: TGTGCCAGCAGGAAAGACAGGAATCAAGAGACCCAGTACTTC. Encoded protein: CASRKDRNQETQYF. The chain links TRBV27 to TRBJ2-5, with a possible D match to TRBD1 (6 bases). Per the germline V gene, CDR1 is MNHEY and CDR2 is SMNVEV (reference sequence). The CDR3 has 14 residues. Between the trimmed V and J ends, which lost 6 bases and 2 bases, there was a span of 13 bases.

The rearrangement uses TRBV28 and TRBJ2-7; 11 bases line up with TRBD2. Trimming cost V 6 bases and J 7 bases; bases outside gene matches: 11. Germline CDR1 and CDR2: MDHEN and SYDVKM. This CDR3 region has 15 residues. In DNA form, the CDR3 reads TGTGCCAGCAGCCCAGCTCTAGCGGGGGGTTTTGAGCAGTACTTC. Amino acid sequence: CASSPALAGGFEQYF.

The chain links TRBV19 to TRBJ1-1, with D perhaps TRBD1 (6 bases). The V gene's germline CDR1 is LNHDA and CDR2 SQIVND (reference sequence). This CDR3 is built from 17 residues. Trimming took 4 bases from V and 1 from J, leaving 19 bases between them. The CDR3 DNA is TGTGCCAGTAGTACAAGGAAGGGGCAGGGGCGGAACACTGAAGCTTTCTTT. Translated: CASSTRKGQGRNTEAFF.

Only a few counts were recorded for this clone. The chain has TRBV7-9 and TRBJ1-3; no definite D call. V was shortened by 5 bases and J by 2 bases, with 16 bases between the two germline ends. The CDR3 extends over 16 amino acids. Germline CDR1 is SEHNR and CDR2 is FQNEAQ (reference sequence). DNA of the CDR3: TGTGCCAGCAGCGGCGGAGGATCTCGGACTGGAAACACCATATATTTT. Protein sequence: CASSGGGSRTGNTIYF.

V and J are TRBV10-3 and TRBJ2-7, with 9 positions matching TRBD1. V dropped 4 bases and J dropped 6; count of bases not matched to a gene: 7. CDR3 length: 14 residues. The germline V gene encodes CDR1 ENHRY and CDR2 SYGVKD. CDR3 nucleotides: TGTGCCATCAGTGGCGACAGGGGGGTAGGCGAGCAGTACTTC. Protein sequence: CAISGDRGVGEQYF.

The gene calls are TRBV7-9 and TRBJ2-7; TRBD2 matches 12 bases. Germline CDR1 reads SEHNR; CDR2 reads FQNEAQ (reference sequence). The V segment lost 2 bases and the J segment 6 bases; nucleotides outside the gene matches: 5. The CDR3 totals 15 residues. The CDR3 DNA is TGTGCCAGCAGCTTATACCCTAGCGGGGGGGCCGAGCAGTACTTC. This translates into CASSLYPSGGAEQYF. The full variable domain, with the rest looked up from reference TRBV7-9 and TRBJ2-7, is DTGVSQNPRHKITKRGQNVTFRCDPISEHNRLYWYRQTLGQGPEFLTYFQNEAQLEKSRLLSDRFSAERPKGSFSTLEIQRTEQGDSAMYLCASSLYPSGGAEQYFGPGTRLTVT.

This chain connects TRBV5-1 to TRBJ1-3, with 8 bases matching TRBD1. From germline, CDR1 is SGHRS and CDR2 YFSETQ. Trimming took 0 bases from V and 0 from J; bases not matched to a gene: 11. The CDR3 extends over 19 amino acids. The CDR3 sequence: CASSLVIQGAQTSGNTIYF. CDR3 bases: TGCGCCAGCAGCTTGGTGATTCAGGGGGCGCAAACCTCTGGAAACACCATATATTTT.

This sequence joins TRBV29-1 and TRBJ2-3; D might be TRBD2 (5 bases). The CDR3 totals 14 residues. In germline, CDR1 is SQVTM, CDR2 ANQGSEA. V gave up 5 bases and J gave up 3 bases, with 15 bases separating them. The CDR3 DNA reads as TGCAGCGTTCGGTCTAGCTTTTTGACAGATACGCAGTATTTT. Its protein is CSVRSSFLTDTQYF.

The chain recombines TRBV7-2 with TRBJ1-2, with D tentatively TRBD1 (6 bases). The length of the CDR3 is 14 residues. In germline, CDR1 is SGHTA, CDR2 FQGNSA. Trimming stripped 1 base from V and 4 bases from J, with 10 bases between. DNA for the CDR3: TGTGCCAGCAGCTTAGACAGGGAGAGCTATGGCTACACCTTC. This encodes CASSLDRESYGYTF.

The chain joins TRBV4-1 to TRBJ1-4; TRBD1 aligns across 8 bases. CDR3 length: 16 residues. Losses at the gene ends were 3 bases for V and 4 bases for J; bases not matched to a gene: 7. Germline lookup yields CDR1 MGHRA and CDR2 YSYEKL. The CDR3 is CASSHQRDRLNEKLFF. The CDR3 DNA reads TGCGCCAGCAGCCACCAGCGGGACAGGCTTAATGAAAAACTGTTTTTT.

This chain connects TRBV11-1 to TRBJ2-2; D is unresolved. CDR3 size: 14 residues. Germline CDR1 is SGHAT and CDR2 is FQDESV (reference sequence). The V end was cut by 5 bases, the J end by 3 bases, with 10 bases between. CDR3 bases: TGTGCCAGCAGCCCCATACTTTACACCGGGGAGCTGTTTTTT. Its translation: CASSPILYTGELFF.

J is TRBJ2-3 and V is TRBV2; a weak D match, TRBD1 (6 bases). There are 13 residues in the CDR3. Trimming shortened V by 5 bases and J by 2 bases, and 8 bases separated the two germline ends. Germline loops: CDR1 SNHLY, CDR2 FYNNEI. Here the CDR3 reads CASSWGLTDTQYF. The CDR3 coding sequence is TGTGCCAGCAGTTGGGGGCTCACAGATACGCAGTATTTT.